The 25 T cell receptor beta chains below all came from one sample that was sequenced in a study of T cell changes during pregnancy in multiple sclerosis. TCRdb keeps only in-frame clones here, not all; method: immunoSEQ multiplex PCR. The sample lists some 74,000 clones, around 92% occurring once. Specimen: peripheral blood, collected before pregnancy. The receptors were sampled from a female donor with multiple sclerosis, enrolled in a pregnancy study.

The chain uses TRBV7-2 and TRBJ2-7; D gene unclear. The V and J ends lost 1 base and 2 bases respectively, with 12 bases between them. From germline, CDR1 is SGHTA and CDR2 FQGNSA. The CDR3 runs 15 residues. CDR3 sequence: CASSLVQIVTYEQYF. The CDR3 DNA follows: TGTGCCAGCAGCTTAGTACAGATAGTAACCTACGAGCAGTACTTC.

The V and J genes are TRBV11-2 and TRBJ1-1; possibly TRBD1 for D (5 bases). V lost 5 bases to trimming and J lost 2 bases, with 27 bases between them. This CDR3 spans 19 amino acids. The germline gives CDR1 SGHAT, CDR2 FQNNGV. The CDR3 DNA reads as TGTGCCAGCAGCCTACCGAGATCAGACAGCGGGTGGGTTAACACTGAAGCTTTCTTT. Translation: CASSLPRSDSGWVNTEAFF.

The rearrangement joins TRBV2 to TRBJ1-5, with D uncertain. The CDR3 contains 16 residues. The V end was cut by 2 bases, the J end by 0 bases, with 11 bases between. Germline-derived CDR1 and CDR2 are SNHLY and FYNNEI. CDR3 sequence reads: CASSERGFFSNQPQHF. The CDR3 DNA reads as TGTGCCAGCAGTGAAAGAGGATTTTTTAGCAATCAGCCCCAGCATTTT.

The chain is built from TRBV10-1 and TRBJ2-1, with D perhaps matching TRBD1 (5 bases). The CDR3 extends over 14 amino acids. The germline CDR1 and CDR2 sequences are WNHNN and SYGVQD (reference sequence). V shed 8 bases and J shed 2 bases, with 13 bases lying between them. The CDR3 spells CASHQGPTYNEQFF. CDR3 DNA: TGCGCCAGCCACCAGGGCCCCACCTACAATGAGCAGTTCTTC.

This clone was found once. This chain joins TRBV14 and TRBJ2-5, with 11 bases identical to TRBD2. The CDR3 is 15 amino acids. J gave up 4 bases and V 4 bases, and 5 bases lay outside the gene matches. Germline V lookup: CDR1 SGHDN, CDR2 FVKESK. This chain's CDR3 is CASSRYGLAGETQYF. The DNA for the CDR3 is TGTGCCAGCAGCCGCTATGGACTAGCGGGAGAGACCCAGTACTTC.

The V and J genes are TRBV7-8 and TRBJ1-1; tentative D call: TRBD1 (6 bases). Germline V lookup: CDR1 SGHVS, CDR2 FQNEAQ. This CDR3 spans 13 amino acids. The ends were cut back, 6 bases at V and 1 base at J, with 9 bases in the middle. CDR3 coding DNA: TGTGCCAGCAGGAGGGGGGGGAACACTGAAGCTTTCTTT. Translation gives CASRRGGNTEAFF. Full variable domain (missing parts from reference TRBV7-8 and TRBJ1-1): GAGVSQSPRYKVAKRGQDVALRCDPISGHVSLFWYQQALGQGPEFLTYFQNEAQLDKSGLPSDRFFAERPEGSVSTLKIQRTQQEDSAVYLCASRRGGNTEAFFGQGTRLTVV.

The chain employs TRBV10-3 and TRBJ2-5, with D possibly being TRBD1 (6 bases). Germline V CDR1 and CDR2: ENHRY, SYGVKD. The CDR3 length is 17 residues. The ends were cut back, 0 bases at V and 0 bases at J, with 14 bases in the middle. The DNA for the CDR3 is TGTGCCATCAGTGAGTCAAAGGGACAAGCATACCAAGAGACCCAGTACTTC. Encoded protein: CAISESKGQAYQETQYF.

This CDR3 reads CASSQDVSYEQYF. The CDR3 bases are TGCGCCAGCAGCCAAGACGTCAGCTACGAGCAGTACTTC. V gene TRBV4-3 combines with J gene TRBJ2-7; D unresolved. Germline V gives CDR1 LGHNA, CDR2 YSLEER. Between the trimmed V and J ends, which lost 0 bases and 3 bases, there was a span of 6 bases. The length of the CDR3 is 13 residues.

The V gene is TRBV21-1, the J gene TRBJ2-7; TRBD2 reflects the table's D call only, with no check against the DNA. TRBV21-1 is listed as a pseudogene. This CDR3 is 16 amino acids long. The CDR3 is CASSDKSSGRLGEQYF. The CDR3 coding sequence is TGTGCCAGCAGCGACAAGTCTAGCGGGAGGTTAGGCGAGCAGTACTTC.

This clone was counted once. The rearrangement links TRBV9 to TRBJ2-6; the match to TRBD1 covers 7 bases. V dropped 0 bases and J dropped 0; count of bases not matched to a gene: 6. Germline values: CDR1 SGDLS, CDR2 YYNGEE. This CDR3 spans 18 amino acids. The CDR3 region has the DNA TGTGCCAGCAGCGTAGGAGGGGGCGCCGGCTCTGGGGCCAACGTCCTGACTTTC. Its translation is CASSVGGGAGSGANVLTF.

The rearrangement joins TRBV14 to TRBJ2-7; D perhaps matches TRBD2 (5 bases). CDR3 length equals 16 residues. V lost 0 bases, J lost 2 bases, and 14 bases lay in between. Germline lookup yields CDR1 SGHDN and CDR2 FVKESK. The CDR3 bases are TGTGCCAGCAGCCAAGATCTGGGGAGCCACCCCTACGAGCAGTACTTC. It codes for CASSQDLGSHPYEQYF. Full variable domain (rest looked up from reference TRBV14 and TRBJ2-7): EAGVTQFPSHSVIEKGQTVTLRCDPISGHDNLYWYRRVMGKEIKFLLHFVKESKQDESGMPNNRFLAERTGGTYSTLKVQPAELEDSGVYFCASSQDLGSHPYEQYFGPGTRLTVT.

This clone has just one count. The chain combines TRBV2 with TRBJ2-7; D is unresolved. The ends were cut back, 6 bases at V and 4 bases at J, with 10 bases in the middle. CDR3 length equals 12 residues. Germline V CDR1 and CDR2: SNHLY, FYNNEI. CDR3 in DNA: TGTGCCAGCAGAAAAAATTCTTACGAGCAGTACTTC. It codes for CASRKNSYEQYF.

This chain joins TRBV4-2 and TRBJ2-7; 10 bases map to TRBD2. Germline V lookup: CDR1 LGHNA, CDR2 YNFKEQ. J gave up 5 bases and V 0 bases, and 4 bases lay outside the gene matches. CDR3 length: 15 amino acids. CDR3 DNA sequence: TGTGCCAGCAGCCAAGACCCAGCGGGAGGGGACGAGCAGTACTTC. Its protein is CASSQDPAGGDEQYF.

The rearrangement joins TRBV2 to TRBJ2-5, with TRBD2 matching over 11 bases. CDR1 is SNHLY and CDR2 is FYNNEI in the germline V gene. Germline trimming cut 3 bases from V and 4 bases from J; bases unmatched to any gene: 1. The CDR3 contains 14 residues. The CDR3 loop is CASSDGLAGETQYF. The CDR3 DNA is TGTGCCAGCAGTGATGGACTAGCGGGAGAGACCCAGTACTTC.

V usage is TRBV2 and J usage is TRBJ2-5; 7 nucleotides agree with TRBD1. This CDR3 has 16 amino acids. The germline V gene encodes CDR1 SNHLY and CDR2 FYNNEI. The ends lost 3 bases at V and 3 bases at J; junction bases unmatched: 10. The CDR3 spells CASSEQGRGRKETQYF. The CDR3, as DNA: TGTGCCAGCAGTGAGCAGGGCAGGGGGAGAAAAGAGACCCAGTACTTC. Complete variable domain (other parts from reference TRBV2 and TRBJ2-5): EPEVTQTPSHQVTQMGQEVILRCVPISNHLYFYWYRQILGQKVEFLVSFYNNEISEKSEIFDDQFSVERPDGSNFTLKIRSTKLEDSAMYFCASSEQGRGRKETQYFGPGTRLLVL.

This chain uses TRBV4-1 with TRBJ2-4; 11 bases match TRBD2. The CDR3 covers 17 residues. Germline assignment: CDR1 MGHRA and CDR2 YSYEKL. J was trimmed by 7 bases and V by 1 base; bases with no gene match: 9. CDR3 region: CASSQAEIAGGSNIQYF. The CDR3 DNA sequence: TGCGCCAGCAGCCAAGCCGAGATAGCGGGAGGGTCCAACATTCAGTACTTC.

The chain is built from TRBV12-1 and TRBJ2-7; the table's TRBD2 call for D was not verified on the DNA. TRBV12-1 is recorded as a pseudogene. There are 10 residues in the CDR3. CDR3 protein: CASSSWTPSF. The CDR3 DNA reads TGTGCCAGCAGCTCGTGGACTCCTAGCTTC.

The chain is built from TRBV19 and TRBJ2-7; 10 nucleotides match TRBD1. After removal of 4 bases from V and 3 bases from J, the junction contained 6 bases not matched to a gene. Germline V CDR1 and CDR2: LNHDA, SQIVND (reference sequence). CDR3 size: 15 residues. For the CDR3, the DNA is TGTGCCAGTAGTAACCGGAGGACAGGGGGCTACGAGCAGTACTTC. This codes for CASSNRRTGGYEQYF.

The J gene is TRBJ1-2, the V gene TRBV29-1, with 7 bases lining up with TRBD1. Trimming at V came to 4 bases and at J to 3 bases, leaving 5 bases not matched to a gene. CDR3 length equals 13 residues. CDR1 and CDR2 (germline): SQVTM, ANQGSEA. CDR3 protein: CSVAQGTYYGYTF. The CDR3 DNA reads TGCAGCGTTGCACAGGGGACATACTATGGCTACACCTTC.

This clone came up once. The genes are TRBV13 and TRBJ2-4, with D tentatively TRBD2 (5 bases). This CDR3 is built from 18 residues. Trimming took 2 bases from V and 0 from J, leaving 17 bases between them. The germline gives CDR1 PRHDT, CDR2 FYEKMQ (reference sequence). This CDR3 is CASSLFGGLNLAKNIQYF. Written as DNA, the CDR3 is TGTGCCAGCAGCTTATTTGGCGGGCTGAATCTAGCCAAAAACATTCAGTACTTC.

Only one count was recorded for this clone. V is TRBV19 and J is TRBJ1-2; D is possibly TRBD1 (5 bases). This CDR3 spans 16 amino acids. Germline CDR1 is LNHDA and CDR2 is SQIVND (reference sequence). The V gene lost 3 bases and the J gene lost 2 bases, with 16 bases spanning the gap. Here the CDR3 reads CASSMGFGDSNYGYTF. Written as DNA, the CDR3 is TGTGCCAGTAGTATGGGCTTCGGGGACTCAAACTATGGCTACACCTTC.

The chain links TRBV15 to TRBJ1-5; D is unclear. Trimming pared 0 bases from V and 1 base from J, leaving 16 bases between. The CDR3 runs 18 residues. Germline assignment: CDR1 LNHNV and CDR2 YYDKDF (reference sequence). The CDR3 sequence: CATSRDPGRLTSNQPQHF. Here the CDR3 DNA reads TGTGCCACCAGCAGAGATCCGGGGAGGTTAACGAGCAATCAGCCCCAGCATTTT.

The CDR3: CASSRGLAAFYEQYF. The CDR3 coding sequence is TGTGCCAGCAGTCGCGGACTAGCGGCTTTCTACGAGCAGTACTTC. The genes are TRBV6-5 and TRBJ2-7, with 10 bases identical to TRBD2. This CDR3 contains 15 residues. V lost 5 bases to trimming and J lost 3 bases; unmatched junction nucleotides: 7. Germline V gene lookup returns CDR1 MNHEY and CDR2 SVGAGI.

The chain links TRBV5-1 to TRBJ2-7, with 10 bases fitting TRBD1. V lost 3 bases, J lost 6 bases, and 15 bases stayed unmatched. Germline V gene data show CDR1 as SGHRS and CDR2 as YFSETQ. The length of the CDR3 is 17 residues. CDR3: CASSSGTGVSRSGEQYF. The DNA for the CDR3 is TGCGCCAGCAGCTCCGGGACAGGGGTTTCGAGGTCGGGCGAGCAGTACTTC.

This clone was counted once. This chain links TRBV7-9 with TRBJ1-2; the D is unclear. Per the germline V gene, CDR1 is SEHNR and CDR2 is FQNEAQ (reference sequence). This CDR3 is 16 amino acids long. V lost 0 bases and J 10 bases, leaving 21 bases between the germline ends. The CDR3 loop is CASSLAARFGQWYYTF. CDR3 DNA: TGTGCCAGCAGCTTAGCAGCCCGGTTTGGGCAATGGTACTACACCTTC.